The 7 T cell receptor beta chains given below trace back to one sample, sequenced in a study of tumor and adjacent non-tumor tissue in lung cancer. The library came from three nested PCR rounds adapted from ARM-PCR protocols. TCRdb itself ran the multiplex PCR reads through MiXCR, one entry per CDR3 protein. Of fewer than 85,000 distinct CDR3 sequences detected, about three quarters appear once; the ten largest clones hold roughly 12%. This sample's RNA came from whole unsorted tissue. The sequencing input was lung tumor tissue. The receptor source for this set is a woman in her fifties or sixties with non-small cell lung cancer.

On this clonotype itself: The CDR3 does not end in the conserved phenylalanine or tryptophan, so this is likely a read error. The V and J genes are TRBV11-2 and TRBJ2-7; D not certain. Deletions cut 5 bases from V and 5 bases from J, with 16 bases between. The CDR3 is 14 amino acids. Germline CDR1 and CDR2: SGHAT and FQNNGV. The CDR3 region has the DNA TGTGCCAGCAGCCCCCTCGCAGTAAGAAACGAGCAGTACCTC. Translating it yields CASSPLAVRNEQYL.

With regard to this clonotype: Just one base apart from a much larger clone, this may be a read error. V and J are TRBV20-1 and TRBJ1-2; the D is unclear. From germline, CDR1 is DFQATT and CDR2 SNEGSKA (reference sequence). This CDR3 contains 11 residues. The CDR3 protein is CSARNIYGHTF. CDR3 DNA: TGCAGTGCTAGAAACATCTATGGCCACACCTTC.

CDR3 residues: CAISVGGEGIEYF. Written as DNA, the CDR3 is TGTGCCATCAGTGTTGGGGGAGAGGGTATTGAGTACTTC. The chain is built from TRBV10-3 and TRBJ2-4; tentatively, D is TRBD1 or TRBD2 (5 bases each). The germline gives CDR1 ENHRY, CDR2 SYGVKD. This CDR3 spans 13 amino acids. The germline V and J ends were trimmed by 4 bases and 14 bases, with 18 bases remaining between them.

A note on this clonotype: The germline gene is not matched at one end of the junction; a read error may be the cause. The J gene is TRBJ2-3, the V gene TRBV20-1, with a weak D call TRBD2 (6 bases). Germline V gives CDR1 DFQATT, CDR2 SNEGSKA (reference sequence). This CDR3 comprises 16 residues. Written as DNA, the CDR3 is TGCGGTGCTACTCCCCAAATTAGCGGAACCACAGATACGCAGTATTTT. It translates to CGATPQISGTTDTQYF.

This chain connects TRBV10-2 to TRBJ2-7; 9 bases fit TRBD1. The germline gives CDR1 WSHSY, CDR2 SAAADI. The CDR3 has 13 residues. Unmatched junction bases numbered 8, after V lost 9 bases and J lost 5 bases. CDR3 DNA sequence: TGCGCCAGTACGGGACAGGGACTCCACGAGCAGTACTTC. Amino acid sequence: CASTGQGLHEQYF.

The chain employs TRBV20-1 and TRBJ2-3; D call uncertain. CDR1 is DFQATT, CDR2 SNEGSKA, per germline (reference sequence). V was trimmed by 5 bases and J by 5 bases, leaving 11 bases between them. The CDR3 totals 12 residues. The CDR3 region is CSAHWVVDTQYF. The CDR3 DNA reads as TGCAGTGCTCATTGGGTGGTAGATACGCAGTATTTT.

This clonotype has a handful of counts. One base away lies a much larger clone, so this may be a sequencing read error. The DNA is left out, because the CDR3 cannot be placed on it with certainty; the CDR3 is given as TCRdb lists it. This CDR3 reads CASSFGQGNGERYF. The rearrangement links TRBV5-4 to TRBJ2-7. The CDR3 adds up to 14 amino acids, both ends counted. Germline CDR1 and CDR2: SGHNT and YYREEE (reference sequence).